These 17 T cell receptor beta chains came from one sample sequenced in a study of T-cell reconstitution after alpha-beta-depleted transplantation in children. Preparation of the TCRbeta library involved a method that used unique molecular identifiers. Each CDR3 protein is one row after TCRdb ran MiXCR on the PCR reads. The profile shows 450,000 to 600,000 distinct CDR3 sequences, 10% of them singletons. Material: PBMCs, obtained before TCRalphabeta/CD19-depleted stem cell transplant. The receptors were sampled from a child aged 2 to 10 with inherited bone marrow failure, due to receive a stem cell transplant.

Turning to this clonotype: This may come from a read error, since a much larger clone is one base off. This chain joins TRBV20-1 and TRBJ2-7; 9 bases are shared with TRBD2. Germline V gene sequence: CDR1 DFQATT, CDR2 SNEGSKA (reference sequence). This CDR3 comprises 19 residues. The CDR3 nucleotides are TGCAGTGCTAGAGGGAGTTGGGGGAGACTAGCGGTGTCCTCCTACGAGCAGCACTTC. Translated: CSARGSWGRLAVSSYEQHF.

This clonotype was detected many times. The rearrangement uses TRBV27 and TRBJ2-7; 15 nucleotides match TRBD2. Germline lookup yields CDR1 MNHEY and CDR2 SMNVEV (reference sequence). Unmatched junction bases numbered 8, after V lost 5 bases and J lost 3 bases. The CDR3 is made up of 17 amino acids. CDR3 loop: CASSQSGLAGGVYEQYF. CDR3 DNA: TGTGCCAGCAGTCAGAGCGGACTAGCGGGAGGGGTCTACGAGCAGTACTTC.

This clonotype was seen repeatedly, ten times or more. The V call is TRBV5-1, the J call TRBJ2-1, with 11 positions matching TRBD2. Germline CDR1 and CDR2: SGHRS and YFSETQ. The CDR3 consists of 19 residues. Trimming cost V 0 bases and J 0 bases; bases outside gene matches: 8. The CDR3 DNA is TGCGCCAGCAGCTTGGCTCTAGCGGGAGGAACCTCCTCCTACAATGAGCAGTTCTTC. The encoded protein is CASSLALAGGTSSYNEQFF.

Notes on this clonotype: One base away lies a much larger clone, so this may be a sequencing read error. The chain recombines TRBV20-1 with TRBJ2-1; unclear D gene. This CDR3 has 11 amino acids. Germline CDR1 and CDR2: DFQATT and SNEGSKA (reference sequence). V lost 8 bases to trimming and J lost 9 bases, with 14 bases between them. In DNA, the CDR3 is TGCAGTCCCTCCTGGGTAGGTGAGCAGTTCTTC. It specifies CSPSWVGEQFF.

This clonotype was counted many times. This chain connects TRBV7-2 to TRBJ2-1, with D tentatively TRBD1 or TRBD2 (5 bases each). CDR3 size: 15 residues. Germline V CDR1 and CDR2: SGHTA, FQGNSA. Trimming took 4 bases from V and 7 from J, leaving 17 bases between them. CDR3 sequence (DNA): TGTGCCAGCAGCTACTCCGGGGCGGGCTCTAATGAGCAGTTCTTC. This encodes CASSYSGAGSNEQFF.

In its sample, this clonotype was seen a few times. This rearrangement joins TRBV25-1 to TRBJ1-1, with D unresolved. Deletions cut 10 bases from V and 7 bases from J, with 16 bases between. Germline CDR1 reads MGHDK; CDR2 reads SYGVNS. This CDR3 spans 12 amino acids. The CDR3 DNA sequence: TGTGCCACCTCTTCCAAACACCATGAAGCTTTCTTT. This encodes CATSSKHHEAFF.

This clonotype occurred many times. The chain has TRBV7-2 and TRBJ2-3; TRBD2 matches 11 bases. Germline loops: CDR1 SGHTA, CDR2 FQGNSA. This CDR3 contains 17 residues. V lost 5 bases, J lost 5 bases, and 12 bases stayed unmatched. The CDR3 DNA follows: TGTGCCAGCAGCCTCCCTTTTAGCGGGAGGGCCAGAGATACGCAGTATTTT. Its translation: CASSLPFSGRARDTQYF.

This clonotype was seen repeatedly, ten times or more. V usage is TRBV24-1 and J usage is TRBJ1-2; TRBD1 is a possible D gene (5 bases). Trimming left V 1 base short and J 8 bases short, with 13 bases between. Germline values: CDR1 KGHDR, CDR2 SFDVKD. The CDR3 length is 14 residues. The CDR3 spells CATSDLRDSSGYTF. CDR3 sequence (DNA): TGTGCCACCAGTGATTTACGGGACTCGAGCGGCTACACCTTC.

This clonotype was observed at least ten times. The CDR3 DNA reads TGTGCCATCAAGGGCCAGATTGACTGGAACACTGAAGCTTTCTTT. It codes for CAIKGQIDWNTEAFF. The chain couples TRBV10-3 to TRBJ1-1; no definite D call. Between the trimmed V and J ends, which lost 7 bases and 1 base, there was a span of 16 bases. From germline, CDR1 is ENHRY and CDR2 SYGVKD. The CDR3 has 15 residues.

This clonotype has a count of ten or more. This rearrangement joins TRBV12-3 or TRBV12-4 to TRBJ1-2; D call uncertain. CDR3 length: 12 amino acids. V was cut by 6 bases and J by 10 bases, with 15 bases left in between. The CDR3 loop is CASRDARRIYTF. The CDR3 DNA is TGTGCCAGCAGAGATGCAAGGAGGATCTACACCTTC.

This clonotype was counted at least ten times. The chain has TRBV29-1 and TRBJ2-5; D may be TRBD2 (6 bases). The CDR3 length is 13 residues. Trimming pared 3 bases from V and 2 bases from J, leaving 10 bases between. CDR1 SQVTM and CDR2 ANQGSEA come from the germline V gene. CDR3 nucleotide sequence: TGCAGCGTTGACCCGGGGGTGCAAGAGACCCAGTACTTC. Its translation is CSVDPGVQETQYF.

This clonotype was found many times. The gene calls are TRBV5-1 and TRBJ2-3, with 7 nucleotides matching TRBD1. This CDR3 is built from 14 residues. Germline assignment: CDR1 SGHRS and CDR2 YFSETQ. The V gene end was trimmed by 3 bases and the J gene end by 1 base; junction bases not matched to a gene: 2. As DNA, the CDR3 is TGCGCCAGCAGCTGGGACAGCCGCACAGATACGCAGTATTTT. Translating it yields CASSWDSRTDTQYF.

This clonotype was recorded at least ten times. The V gene is TRBV12-3 or TRBV12-4, the J gene TRBJ1-4; 8 nucleotides agree with TRBD1. Trimming removed 8 bases from V and 7 bases from J; junction bases left unmatched: 12. The length of the CDR3 is 15 residues. Here the CDR3 DNA reads TGTGCCAGCGGCCCTCGGGGACAGGAAGCTGAAAAACTGTTTTTT. This translates into CASGPRGQEAEKLFF.

The V gene is TRBV11-1, the J gene TRBJ1-2; D may be TRBD1 (5 bases). The V end was cut by 2 bases, the J end by 1 base, with 20 bases between. Germline assignment: CDR1 SGHAT and CDR2 FQDESV (reference sequence). The CDR3 consists of 18 residues. The DNA for the CDR3 is TGTGCCAGCAGCTTACGGAGGGTGGACAATCTTGTTAACTATGGCTACACCTTC. Protein: CASSLRRVDNLVNYGYTF.

This clonotype was detected a few times. The V and J genes are TRBV20-1 and TRBJ2-7; no definite D call. Germline assignment: CDR1 DFQATT and CDR2 SNEGSKA (reference sequence). This CDR3 contains 16 residues. V was pared by 0 bases and J by 1 base, with 16 bases between. The CDR3 nucleotides are TGCAGTGCTAGAGATTATCAGGCAAGCGTATCCTACGAGCAGTACTTC. Translating gives CSARDYQASVSYEQYF.

This clonotype was found many times. V gene TRBV20-1 combines with J gene TRBJ1-1; the D gene is possibly TRBD1 (5 bases). The CDR3 is 15 amino acids. Germline lookup yields CDR1 DFQATT and CDR2 SNEGSKA (reference sequence). Trimming left V 1 base short and J 6 bases short, with 18 bases between. The CDR3 reads CSARVRPLGVPEAFF. The CDR3 region has the DNA TGCAGTGCTAGAGTACGCCCTTTGGGGGTCCCTGAAGCTTTCTTT.

This clonotype has a count of ten or more. V gene TRBV4-2 combines with J gene TRBJ2-7; a weak D match, TRBD2 (6 bases). V was shortened by 1 base and J by 9 bases, with 22 bases between the two germline ends. CDR1 and CDR2 from the germline V gene are LGHNA and YNFKEQ. CDR3 size: 16 residues. CDR3: CASSQAEFRTEGGQYF. For the CDR3, the DNA is TGTGCCAGCAGCCAAGCTGAGTTCCGAACGGAGGGCGGGCAGTACTTC.